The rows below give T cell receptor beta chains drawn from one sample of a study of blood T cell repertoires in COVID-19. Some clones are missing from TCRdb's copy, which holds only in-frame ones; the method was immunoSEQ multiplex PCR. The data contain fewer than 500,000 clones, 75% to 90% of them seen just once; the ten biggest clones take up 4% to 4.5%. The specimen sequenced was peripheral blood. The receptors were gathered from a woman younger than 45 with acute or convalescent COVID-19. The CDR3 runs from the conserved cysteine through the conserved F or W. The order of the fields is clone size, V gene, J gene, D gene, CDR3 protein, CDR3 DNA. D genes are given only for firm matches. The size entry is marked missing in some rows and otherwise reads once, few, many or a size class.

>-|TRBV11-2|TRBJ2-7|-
CASSPWGGLGYEQYF
TGTGCCAGCAGCCCCTGGGGGGGGCTCGGGTACGAGCAGTACTTC
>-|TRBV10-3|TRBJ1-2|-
CAISEDRGAGYGYTF
TGTGCCATCAGTGAAGATAGGGGCGCTGGCTATGGCTACACCTTC
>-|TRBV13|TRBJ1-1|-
CASSLGRPTEAFF
TGTGCCAGCAGCTTGGGGAGGCCCACTGAAGCTTTCTTT
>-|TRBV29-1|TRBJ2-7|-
CSVRSAYEQYF
TGCAGCGTGCGTAGTGCCTACGAGCAGTACTTC
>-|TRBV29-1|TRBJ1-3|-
CSVIYSDSGNTIYF
TGCAGCGTTATCTATTCCGACTCTGGAAACACCATATATTTT
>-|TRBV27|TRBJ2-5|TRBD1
CASSIGTGGFGETQYF
TGTGCCAGCAGTATCGGGACAGGGGGCTTTGGAGAGACCCAGTACTTC
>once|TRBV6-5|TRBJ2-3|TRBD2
CASSYRRAGGTDTQYF
TGTGCCAGCAGTTACCGCAGGGCGGGGGGCACAGATACGCAGTATTTT
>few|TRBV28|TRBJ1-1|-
CASSQGGSWTEAFF
TGTGCCAGCAGCCAAGGGGGATCGTGGACTGAAGCTTTCTTT
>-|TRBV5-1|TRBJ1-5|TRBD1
CASSLDGTGGQPQHF
TGCGCCAGCAGCTTGGACGGAACAGGGGGTCAGCCCCAGCATTTT
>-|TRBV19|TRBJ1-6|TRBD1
CASRRGTETNSPLHF
TGTGCCAGCCGCCGCGGGACAGAAACTAATTCACCCCTCCACTTT
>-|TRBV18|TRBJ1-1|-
CASSPEAGVITEAFF
TGTGCCAGCTCACCCGAGGCAGGGGTAATAACTGAAGCTTTCTTT
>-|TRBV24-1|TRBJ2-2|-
CATSDLTGARGTGELFF
TGTGCCACCAGTGATTTAACCGGGGCGCGGGGCACCGGGGAGCTGTTTTTT
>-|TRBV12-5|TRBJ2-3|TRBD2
CASSGGARTDTQYF
TGTGCTAGTAGCGGGGGGGCCCGCACAGATACGCAGTATTTT
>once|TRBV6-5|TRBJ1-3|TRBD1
CASSYTGAAGNTIYF
TGTGCCAGCAGTTACACAGGGGCGGCCGGAAACACCATATATTTT
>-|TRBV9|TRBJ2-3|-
CASALGWGPTDTQYF
TGTGCCAGCGCCCTCGGGTGGGGCCCCACAGATACGCAGTATTTT
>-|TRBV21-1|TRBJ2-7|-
CASSNFPGTEEGEQYF
TGTGCCAGCAGCAATTTTCCCGGGACAGAAGAAGGGGAGCAGTACTTC
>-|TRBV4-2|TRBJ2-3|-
CASSQEGGYSSDTQYF
TGTGCCAGCAGCCAAGAAGGAGGTTATTCTTCAGATACGCAGTATTTT
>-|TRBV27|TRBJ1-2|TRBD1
CASRPSGQHYGYTF
TGTGCCAGCAGACCGTCGGGACAGCACTATGGCTACACCTTC
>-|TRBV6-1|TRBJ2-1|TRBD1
CASSEWTGSIRNEQFF
TGTGCCAGCAGTGAGTGGACAGGGAGTATAAGGAATGAGCAGTTCTTC
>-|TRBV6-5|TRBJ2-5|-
CASSPTSRQTQYF
TGTGCCAGCAGTCCTACTAGCAGGCAGACCCAGTACTTC
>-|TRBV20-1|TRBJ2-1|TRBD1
CSASPGQGSFYNEQFF
TGCAGTGCTAGTCCGGGACAGGGGTCTTTCTACAATGAGCAGTTCTTC
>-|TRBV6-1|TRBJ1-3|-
CASSGGQLNSGNTIYF
TGTGCCAGCAGTGGAGGACAGCTCAACTCTGGAAACACCATATATTTT
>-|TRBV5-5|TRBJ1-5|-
CASSLRGDSNQPQHF
TGTGCCAGCAGCTTACGGGGGGATAGCAATCAGCCCCAGCATTTT
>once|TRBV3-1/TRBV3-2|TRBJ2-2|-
CASSQDPGQTGELFF
TGTGCCAGCAGCCAAGATCCTGGACAAACCGGGGAGCTGTTTTTT
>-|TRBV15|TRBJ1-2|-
CATSRDRAQGLYTF
TGTGCCACCAGCAGAGACAGGGCTCAGGGACTCTACACCTTC
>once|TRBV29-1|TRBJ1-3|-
CSAIAYRAAHSGNTIYF
TGCAGCGCGATAGCATATCGAGCCGCGCATTCAGGAAACACCATATATTTT
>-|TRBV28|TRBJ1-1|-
CASSLNLPGTEAFF
TGTGCCAGCAGTTTAAACCTGCCCGGCACTGAAGCTTTCTTT
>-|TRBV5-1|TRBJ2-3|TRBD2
CASSLDGLAGGPDTQYF
TGCGCCAGCAGCCTAGATGGACTAGCGGGGGGGCCGGATACGCAGTATTTT
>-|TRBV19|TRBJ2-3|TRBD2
CASSIDGSGGARTDTQYF
TGTGCCAGTAGTATCGATGGTAGCGGGGGGGCTAGGACAGATACGCAGTATTTT
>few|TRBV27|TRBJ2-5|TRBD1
CASSTGVGTQYF
TGTGCCAGCAGTACAGGGGTGGGGACCCAGTACTTC
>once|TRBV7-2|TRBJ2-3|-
CASSQGFAATQYF
TGTGCCAGCAGCCAGGGGTTCGCTGCTACGCAGTATTTT
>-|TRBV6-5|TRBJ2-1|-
CAMGSYNEQFF
TGTGCCATGGGCAGCTACAATGAGCAGTTCTTC
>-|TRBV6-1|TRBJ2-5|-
CASSEALGNRDRETQYF
TGTGCCAGCAGTGAAGCGCTTGGAAACAGGGACCGAGAGACCCAGTACTTC
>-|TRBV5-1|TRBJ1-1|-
CASSWRGRGSTEAFF
TGCGCCAGCAGTTGGAGGGGCCGTGGAAGCACTGAAGCTTTCTTT
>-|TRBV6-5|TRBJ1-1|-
CASSYVGGGTEAFF
TGTGCCAGCAGTTACGTGGGGGGGGGTACTGAAGCTTTCTTT
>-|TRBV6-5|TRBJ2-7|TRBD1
CASSYSEGADEQYF
TGTGCCAGCAGTTACTCAGAGGGGGCGGACGAGCAGTACTTC
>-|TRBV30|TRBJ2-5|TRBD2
CAWSVSSWRGQETQYF
TGTGCCTGGAGTGTATCATCTTGGCGGGGGCAAGAGACCCAGTACTTC
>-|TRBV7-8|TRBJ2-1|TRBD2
CASSWTTSGGFNEQFF
TGTGCCAGCAGCTGGACGACTAGCGGGGGATTCAATGAGCAGTTCTTC
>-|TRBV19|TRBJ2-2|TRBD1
CASSIPRRGTGELFF
TGTGCCAGTAGTATTCCCCGCAGGGGGACCGGGGAGCTGTTTTTT
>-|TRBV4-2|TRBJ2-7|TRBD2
CASSQDPSGAYEQYF
TGTGCCAGCAGCCAAGACCCTAGCGGGGCCTACGAGCAGTACTTC
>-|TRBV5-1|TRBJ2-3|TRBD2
CASSPSGTSGAGDTQYF
TGCGCCAGCAGTCCAAGCGGGACTAGCGGGGCAGGAGATACGCAGTATTTT